This T cell receptor (beta chain) emerged from a study of T-cell reconstitution after alpha-beta-depleted transplantation in children. As it was prepared, the TCRbeta library received unique molecular identifiers. One entry per CDR3 protein, called by TCRdb with MiXCR from the PCR reads. The sample shows roughly 300,000 distinct CDR3 sequences, 10% of them seen only once. This clonotype was detected many times. The germline gives CDR1 SEHNR, CDR2 FQNEAQ (reference sequence). Trimming at V came to 5 bases and at J to 2 bases, leaving 12 bases not matched to a gene. CDR3 length equals 17 residues. This sample comprised PBMCs from the stem cell graft donor, obtained from the stem cell graft. This receptor was identified in a human donor who donated a stem cell graft to a child with acute lymphoblastic leukemia. The chain uses TRBV7-9 and TRBJ2-1; 7 bases are shared with TRBD2. The CDR3 DNA reads TGTGCCAGCAGCCCACGATGGAGCGGGACGCCCTACAATGAGCAGTTCTTC. It encodes CASSPRWSGTPYNEQFF.